This is a list of T cell receptor beta chains from one sample in a study of cytomegalovirus exposure and HLA in healthy donors. TCRdb keeps only in-frame clones here, not all; method: immunoSEQ multiplex PCR. Among about 140,000 clones listed, roughly four fifths were seen once. Sequenced material: PBMCs. The receptors originated from a man younger than 35 in good health and CMV-seropositive. Both conserved end residues are part of each CDR3. The D gene is left open where the match is weak. Clone size appears in some rows only: once, few, many, or a class for an expanded clone.

TRBV6-5	TRBJ1-1	NA	NA	16	TGTGCCAGCAGTTACGCTGAAACAGGGTTTAACACTGAAGCTTTCTTT	CASSYAETGFNTEAFF
TRBV19	TRBJ2-2	TRBD1	NA	16	TGTGCCAGTAGTATCAGATCGCCAGGGGGCGTCGGGGAGCTGTTTTTT	CASSIRSPGGVGELFF
TRBV7-9	TRBJ2-1	TRBD1	NA	15	TGTGCCAGCAGCTTCGTCAGGGGGACCTACAATGAGCAGTTCTTC	CASSFVRGTYNEQFF
TRBV18	TRBJ2-7	TRBD1	NA	15	TGTGCCAGCTCACAGACCGGGACAGGGGGCTACGAGCAGTACTTC	CASSQTGTGGYEQYF
TRBV30	TRBJ1-1	NA	once	13	TGTGCCTGGAGTCACGGGATGAACACTGAAGCTTTCTTT	CAWSHGMNTEAFF
TRBV28	TRBJ2-7	NA	few	13	TGTGCCAGCAGTGTTAGGGGCGTCTACGAGCAGTACTTC	CASSVRGVYEQYF
TRBV5-1	TRBJ2-3	TRBD1	once	15	TGCGCCAGCAGCGCCGGGACAGGGGGCTCGGATACGCAGTATTTT	CASSAGTGGSDTQYF
TRBV6-5	TRBJ2-7	TRBD2	NA	15	TGTGCCAGCAGCGACACGGGACTAGCGGGAGACGAGCAGTACTTC	CASSDTGLAGDEQYF
TRBV28	TRBJ2-7	NA	NA	12	TGTGCCAGTTCGGGGGGCGCCTACGAGCAGTACTTC	CASSGGAYEQYF
TRBV7-9	TRBJ2-7	NA	NA	11	TGTGCCAGCAGCCCCATCTACGAGCAGTACTTC	CASSPIYEQYF
TRBV6-1	TRBJ1-1	NA	NA	12	TGTGCCAGCAGTGATACACAGGGTAAAGCTTTCTTT	CASSDTQGKAFF
TRBV10-2	TRBJ2-7	NA	few	15	TGCGCCAGCAGTGAGGTGTGGGGGCCTCCGGGCGAGCAGTACTTC	CASSEVWGPPGEQYF
TRBV9	TRBJ2-1	TRBD2	NA	14	TGTGCCAGTCAGGGACTAGCGGAATACAATGAGCAGTTCTTC	CASQGLAEYNEQFF
TRBV13	TRBJ2-7	TRBD1	NA	14	TGTGCCAGCAGCAGGGACAGGGAGATGTACGAGCAGTACTTC	CASSRDREMYEQYF
TRBV7-8	TRBJ2-2	NA	NA	15	TGTGCCAGCAGCAAAAGCGGAGGGAACACCGGGGAGCTGTTTTTT	CASSKSGGNTGELFF
TRBV6-1	TRBJ2-7	NA	NA	12	TGTGCCAGCAGCCAGGGCCTCTACGAGCAGTACTTC	CASSQGLYEQYF
TRBV10-3	TRBJ1-5	NA	NA	14	TGTGCCATCGGTGAGTCAGGGGGCAATCAGCCCCAGCATTTT	CAIGESGGNQPQHF
TRBV5-1	TRBJ2-3	NA	NA	12	TGCGCCAGCAGCGGAGATTCAGATACGCAGTATTTT	CASSGDSDTQYF
TRBV19	TRBJ1-2	TRBD1	NA	15	TGTGCCAGTAGTGTGACGGGACAGGGGGCTCGTGGCTACACCTTC	CASSVTGQGARGYTF
TRBV5-1	TRBJ2-1	TRBD2	NA	15	TGCGCCAGCAGCTTGGGCCGGGAGGGCTGGGATGAGCAGTTCTTC	CASSLGREGWDEQFF
TRBV4-1	TRBJ2-1	TRBD2	NA	17	TGCGCCAGCAGCGGAACTAGCGGGAGACCCTCCTACAATGAGCAGTTCTTC	CASSGTSGRPSYNEQFF
TRBV19	TRBJ2-7	NA	NA	13	TGTGCCAGTATGGGGGGAGGCTTCTACGAGCAGTACTTC	CASMGGGFYEQYF
TRBV2	TRBJ2-4	NA	NA	12	TGTGCCAGCAGTGGGTGGCGAGGCATTCAGTACTTC	CASSGWRGIQYF
TRBV6-5	TRBJ2-5	TRBD2	once	14	TGTGCCAGCAAATCACTAGCGGTACAAGAGACCCAGTACTTC	CASKSLAVQETQYF
TRBV7-9	TRBJ2-5	NA	NA	12	TGTGCCAGCAGCCCCGACCAAGAGACCCAGTACTTC	CASSPDQETQYF
TRBV2	TRBJ2-7	TRBD1	NA	14	TGTGCCAGCAGCCCAGACAGGGGGCTGATCGGGCAGTACTTC	CASSPDRGLIGQYF
TRBV5-1	TRBJ2-7	NA	NA	16	TGCGCCAGCAGCTTGGCCCAAATCGGAGGTAATGGCGAGCAGTACTTC	CASSLAQIGGNGEQYF
TRBV29-1	TRBJ2-3	NA	few	10	TGCAGCACCTACACAGATACGCAGTATTTT	CSTYTDTQYF
TRBV28	TRBJ1-1	TRBD1	NA	13	TGTGCCAGTAAGACAGGGGGCATCACTGAAGCTTTCTTT	CASKTGGITEAFF
TRBV5-6	TRBJ2-5	TRBD2	NA	15	TGTGCCAGCAGCTTATTAGCGGGAGAGCCAGAGACCCAGTACTTC	CASSLLAGEPETQYF
TRBV6-1	TRBJ1-1	NA	NA	14	TGTGCCAGCAGTGATGAGTACGGGAGAACTGAAGCTTTCTTT	CASSDEYGRTEAFF
TRBV7-8	TRBJ1-1	NA	once	13	TGTGCCAGCAGCTCGGGAGGCGGCACTGAAGCTTTCTTT	CASSSGGGTEAFF
TRBV28	TRBJ1-5	NA	NA	16	TGTGCCAGCAGTGCGGTTCCGATATTTAGCAATCAGCCCCAGCATTTT	CASSAVPIFSNQPQHF
TRBV7-3	TRBJ2-5	NA	NA	13	TGTGCCAGCAGCTTAGACATCCCGGAGACCCAGTACTTC	CASSLDIPETQYF
TRBV18	TRBJ1-1	NA	NA	13	TGTGCCAGCTCACCCCTGGGCGTCAGTGGAGCTTTCTTT	CASSPLGVSGAFF
TRBV4-1	TRBJ2-7	TRBD2	NA	14	TGCGCCAGCAGCCAAGGGGGCGGGGGTTACGAGCAGTACTTC	CASSQGGGGYEQYF